One sample yielded the 20 T cell receptor beta chains listed below, sequenced in a study of beta chain features in type 1 diabetes. TCRB transcripts that were expressed got sequenced, as all of the isolated RNA had been reverse transcribed. Libraries were prepared by immunoSEQ multiplex PCR; TCRdb keeps only in-frame clonotypes and omits some of them. This repertoire shows around 280,000 clones, around 16% found once; its top ten account for less than 0.02%. Study findings and constraints: For Type 1 diabetes patients, all four CD4+ subsets carried TCRB CDR3s that were moderately but significantly shorter.

These TCRs' antigens remain unknown. The specimen sequenced was naive CD4+ T cells from blood. Receptors originate from a man younger than 35 with type 1 diabetes.

This clone was observed a few times. The chain is built from TRBV18 and TRBJ1-2; the D is unclear. CDR1 is KGHSH and CDR2 is LQKENI in the germline V gene. The ends were cut back, 6 bases at V and 4 bases at J, with 18 bases in the middle. The CDR3 is made up of 15 amino acids. In nucleotides, the CDR3 is TGTGCCAGCTCTGACCAGCGGACCGTAGGCTATGGCTACACCTTC. Protein product: CASSDQRTVGYGYTF.

This clone has at least ten counts. Other nucleotide sequences in the sample specify the same CDR3. J is TRBJ2-1 and V is TRBV29-1; no firm D call. V was shortened by 4 bases and J by 0 bases, with 7 bases between the two germline ends. CDR3 length equals 13 residues. CDR1 is SQVTM and CDR2 is ANQGSEA in the germline V gene. CDR3 coding DNA: TGCAGCGTTGCGCGGAGCTCCTACAATGAGCAGTTCTTC. Protein product: CSVARSSYNEQFF.

The CDR3 spells CASRPGQGFSPLHF. CDR3 sequence (DNA): TGTGCCAGCCGACCGGGACAGGGGTTTTCACCCCTCCACTTT. The chain has TRBV5-4 and TRBJ1-6, with 10 bases fitting TRBD1. V lost 7 bases and J lost 9; bases outside the gene matches: 7. The CDR3 totals 14 residues. CDR1 is SGHNT and CDR2 is YYREEE in the germline V gene (reference sequence).

The chain is built from TRBV14 and TRBJ2-1; possible D gene TRBD2, 6 bases. The CDR3 consists of 15 residues. Trimming left V 4 bases short and J 6 bases short, with 16 bases between. Germline lookup yields CDR1 SGHDN and CDR2 FVKESK. The CDR3 loop reads CASSRSPRGTNEQFF. CDR3 sequence (DNA): TGTGCCAGCAGCCGTTCCCCACGGGGGACCAATGAGCAGTTCTTC. The variable domain in full, completed from reference TRBV14 and TRBJ2-1, reads EAGVTQFPSHSVIEKGQTVTLRCDPISGHDNLYWYRRVMGKEIKFLLHFVKESKQDESGMPNNRFLAERTGGTYSTLKVQPAELEDSGVYFCASSRSPRGTNEQFFGPGTRLTVL.

A few counts support this clone. The chain combines TRBV9 with TRBJ2-1, with TRBD1 as a possible D gene (6 bases). The CDR3 sequence is 16 residues long. Germline V gene lookup returns CDR1 SGDLS and CDR2 YYNGEE. V lost 2 bases and J 7 bases, leaving 19 bases between the germline ends. CDR3 sequence: CASSVTGTQHSNEQFF. The CDR3 DNA is TGTGCCAGCAGCGTCACCGGGACACAACATTCTAATGAGCAGTTCTTC.

V is TRBV5-1 and J is TRBJ2-1; TRBD1 matches at 7 bases. There are 14 residues in the CDR3. Per the germline V gene, CDR1 is SGHRS and CDR2 is YFSETQ. The V gene end was trimmed by 3 bases and the J gene end by 10 bases; junction bases not matched to a gene: 10. This chain's CDR3 is CASSYTTGSREQFF. The CDR3 DNA follows: TGCGCCAGCAGCTACACGACAGGGTCTCGGGAGCAGTTCTTC.

The table lists this clone with a few counts. The chain is built from TRBV6-6 and TRBJ2-2; unclear D gene. Trimming took 0 bases from V and 0 from J, leaving 2 bases between them. CDR3 size: 14 residues. Germline CDR1 is MNHNY and CDR2 is SVGAGI (reference sequence). CDR3 residues: CASSYSTNTGELFF. The CDR3, as DNA: TGTGCCAGCAGTTACTCTACGAACACCGGGGAGCTGTTTTTT.

This clone occurred a few times. V gene TRBV7-2 combines with J gene TRBJ2-7, with D perhaps matching TRBD2 (5 bases). V lost 3 bases and J 3 bases, leaving 9 bases between the germline ends. The CDR3 covers 13 residues. Germline V gives CDR1 SGHTA, CDR2 FQGNSA. DNA of the CDR3: TGTGCCAGCAGCTTCAACCGGGGCTACGAGCAGTACTTC. Translated: CASSFNRGYEQYF.

This clone was detected only a few times. This chain uses TRBV2 with TRBJ2-3; TRBD2 matches at 8 bases. Looked up from germline, CDR1 is SNHLY and CDR2 is FYNNEI. The CDR3 extends over 15 amino acids. V was pared by 3 bases and J by 4 bases, with 6 bases of the junction left unmatched. The CDR3 DNA is TGTGCCAGCAGTGAGGAAGCGGGGGTTCCAGATACGCAGTATTTT. It yields the protein CASSEEAGVPDTQYF.

The genes are TRBV5-1 and TRBJ1-1; D may be TRBD1 (6 bases). V lost 3 bases to trimming and J lost 8 bases, with 14 bases between them. The CDR3 totals 13 residues. Per germline, CDR1 SGHRS and CDR2 YFSETQ. CDR3: CASSSDPGAEAFF. CDR3 coding DNA: TGCGCCAGCAGCTCAGATCCAGGGGCCGAAGCTTTCTTT.

This clone was detected only a few times. This sequence joins TRBV10-3 and TRBJ2-7, with 7 bases that match TRBD1. The CDR3 length is 13 residues. The germline CDR1 and CDR2 sequences are ENHRY and SYGVKD. The V segment lost 4 bases and the J segment 3 bases; nucleotides outside the gene matches: 3. The CDR3 DNA sequence: TGTGCCATCAGTGGTCGGGACAGCTACGAGCAGTACTTC. It yields the protein CAISGRDSYEQYF.

J is TRBJ2-5 and V is TRBV9; 7 bases line up with TRBD1. Trimming removed 4 bases from V and 4 bases from J; junction bases left unmatched: 7. The CDR3 has 14 residues. Looked up from germline, CDR1 is SGDLS and CDR2 is YYNGEE. The CDR3 spells CASSSGQAAETQYF. In DNA, the CDR3 is TGTGCCAGCAGCTCCGGACAGGCAGCAGAGACCCAGTACTTC.

This clone was detected a few times. The rearrangement uses TRBV18 and TRBJ1-5; D remains ambiguous. CDR1 and CDR2 from the germline V gene are KGHSH and LQKENI. The CDR3 spans 15 residues. Trimming took 2 bases from V and 7 from J, leaving 15 bases between them. The CDR3 nucleotides are TGTGCCAGCTCACCATTGACGCTTCGAGGGCAGCCCCAGCATTTT. This sequence encodes CASSPLTLRGQPQHF.

The chain's CDR3 is CASSYSLGAEAFF. In nucleotides, the CDR3 is TGTGCCAGCAGTTACTCGCTGGGGGCGGAAGCTTTCTTT. The rearrangement uses TRBV6-6 and TRBJ1-1; possible D gene TRBD1, 6 bases. CDR3 length: 13 residues. CDR1 MNHNY and CDR2 SVGAGI come from the germline V gene (reference sequence). V dropped 0 bases and J dropped 8 bases, with 10 bases sitting between them.

This chain uses TRBV19 with TRBJ2-7, with 9 bases matching TRBD1. V lost 3 bases to trimming and J lost 2 bases; unmatched junction nucleotides: 5. The CDR3 loop spans 15 amino acids. CDR1 is LNHDA and CDR2 is SQIVND in the germline V gene (reference sequence). CDR3 coding DNA: TGTGCCAGTAGTATCGGGGACAGGGCCACCTACGAGCAGTACTTC. Its translation: CASSIGDRATYEQYF. Combining the CDR3 with reference TRBV19 and TRBJ2-7 gives the whole variable domain DGGITQSPKYLFRKEGQNVTLSCEQNLNHDAMYWYRQDPGQGLRLIYYSQIVNDFQKGDIAEGYSVSREKKESFPLTVTSAQKNPTAFYLCASSIGDRATYEQYFGPGTRLTVT.

This clone turned up a few times. The chain recombines TRBV11-2 with TRBJ2-1, with TRBD2 identical over 7 bases. Germline CDR1 is SGHAT and CDR2 is FQNNGV. This CDR3 is built from 13 residues. Germline trimming cut 0 bases from V and 12 bases from J; bases unmatched to any gene: 5. The CDR3 protein is CASSLEPGGLQFF. In DNA, the CDR3 is TGTGCCAGCAGCTTAGAACCCGGGGGGTTGCAGTTCTTC.

This clone was detected a few times. The V gene is TRBV9, the J gene TRBJ2-2; the match to TRBD2 covers 10 bases. Trimming removed 3 bases from V and 5 bases from J; junction bases left unmatched: 4. Germline assignment: CDR1 SGDLS and CDR2 YYNGEE. The CDR3 length is 15 residues. The CDR3: CASSGGTSETGELFF. In nucleotides, the CDR3 is TGTGCCAGCAGCGGGGGGACTAGCGAAACCGGGGAGCTGTTTTTT.

CDR3 region: CASAGQDGSEKLFF. For the CDR3, the DNA is TGTGCCAGCGCTGGACAGGACGGGTCTGAAAAACTGTTTTTT. The chain has TRBV7-9 and TRBJ1-4; TRBD1 agrees at 7 bases. This CDR3 contains 14 residues. J gave up 7 bases and V 8 bases, and 10 bases lay outside the gene matches. CDR1 is SEHNR and CDR2 is FQNEAQ in the germline V gene (reference sequence). The full variable domain, its missing parts supplied by reference TRBV7-9 and TRBJ1-4, is DTGVSQNPRHKITKRGQNVTFRCDPISEHNRLYWYRQTLGQGPEFLTYFQNEAQLEKSRLLSDRFSAERPKGSFSTLEIQRTEQGDSAMYLCASAGQDGSEKLFFGSGTQLSVL.

The table lists this clone with a few counts. The gene calls are TRBV28 and TRBJ2-7; 8 bases match TRBD2. This CDR3 contains 15 residues. The germline gives CDR1 MDHEN, CDR2 SYDVKM. After removal of 5 bases from V and 2 bases from J, the junction contained 8 bases not matched to a gene. The CDR3 is CASSRPGGTTYEQYF. In nucleotides, the CDR3 is TGTGCCAGCAGTCGCCCGGGGGGGACTACCTACGAGCAGTACTTC.

This clone was observed a handful of times. V usage is TRBV7-2 and J usage is TRBJ2-4; TRBD2 is a possible D gene (5 bases). V was trimmed by 7 bases and J by 4 bases, leaving 8 bases between them. In germline, CDR1 is SGHTA, CDR2 FQGNSA. This CDR3 has 12 residues. In nucleotides, the CDR3 is TGTGCCAGCACCGGGGTGAAAAACATTCAGTACTTC. Translating it yields CASTGVKNIQYF.